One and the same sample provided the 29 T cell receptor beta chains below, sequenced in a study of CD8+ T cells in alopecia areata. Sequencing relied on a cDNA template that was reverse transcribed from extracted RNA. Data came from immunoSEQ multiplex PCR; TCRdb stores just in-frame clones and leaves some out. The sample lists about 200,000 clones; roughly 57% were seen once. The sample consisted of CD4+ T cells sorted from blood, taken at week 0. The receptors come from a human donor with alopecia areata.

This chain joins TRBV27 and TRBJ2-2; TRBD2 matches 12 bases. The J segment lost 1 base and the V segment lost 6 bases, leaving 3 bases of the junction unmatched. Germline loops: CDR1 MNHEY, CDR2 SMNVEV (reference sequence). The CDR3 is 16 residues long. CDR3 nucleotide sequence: TGTGCCAGCAGCGGGACTAGCGGGTGGAACACCGGGGAGCTGTTTTTT. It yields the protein CASSGTSGWNTGELFF.

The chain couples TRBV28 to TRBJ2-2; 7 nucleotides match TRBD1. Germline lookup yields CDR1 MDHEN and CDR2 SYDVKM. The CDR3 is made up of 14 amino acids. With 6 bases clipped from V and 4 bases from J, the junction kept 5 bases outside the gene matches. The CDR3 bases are TGTGCCAGCAGCAACCCAGGGGGCACCGGGGAGCTGTTTTTT. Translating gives CASSNPGGTGELFF.

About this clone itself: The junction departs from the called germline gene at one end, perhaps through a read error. CDR3 protein: CASNGEGHRNF. The CDR3 DNA is TGCGCCAGCAACGGAGAGGGACACCGGAACTTC. The chain joins TRBV5-1 to TRBJ1-2; a weak D match, TRBD1 (6 bases). Germline V lookup: CDR1 SGHRS, CDR2 YFSETQ. CDR3 length: 11 amino acids.

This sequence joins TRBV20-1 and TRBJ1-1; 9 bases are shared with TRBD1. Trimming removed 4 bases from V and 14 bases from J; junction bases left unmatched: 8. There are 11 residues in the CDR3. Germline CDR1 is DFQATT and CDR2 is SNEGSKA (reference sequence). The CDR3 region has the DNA TGCAGTGCTAAGGTGGACAGGGGAGCCTTCTTT. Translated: CSAKVDRGAFF.

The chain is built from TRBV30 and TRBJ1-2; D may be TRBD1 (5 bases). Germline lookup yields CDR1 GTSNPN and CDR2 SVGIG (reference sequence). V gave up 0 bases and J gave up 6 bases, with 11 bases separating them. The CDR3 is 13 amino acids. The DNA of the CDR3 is TGTGCCTGGAGTGTCTCAGGGATTGATGGCTACACCTTC. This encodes CAWSVSGIDGYTF.

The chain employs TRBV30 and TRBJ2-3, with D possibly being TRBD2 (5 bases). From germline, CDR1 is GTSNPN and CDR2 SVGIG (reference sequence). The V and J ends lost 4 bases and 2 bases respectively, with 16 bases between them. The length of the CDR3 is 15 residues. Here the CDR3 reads CAWKRQRKLTDTQYF. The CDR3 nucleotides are TGTGCCTGGAAACGGCAGCGGAAACTCACAGATACGCAGTATTTT.

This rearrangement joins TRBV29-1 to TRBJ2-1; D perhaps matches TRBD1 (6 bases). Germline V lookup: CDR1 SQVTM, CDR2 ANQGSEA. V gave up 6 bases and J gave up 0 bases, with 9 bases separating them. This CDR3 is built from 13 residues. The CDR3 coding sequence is TGCAGCGTCGGACAGAGCTCCTACAATGAGCAGTTCTTC. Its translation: CSVGQSSYNEQFF.

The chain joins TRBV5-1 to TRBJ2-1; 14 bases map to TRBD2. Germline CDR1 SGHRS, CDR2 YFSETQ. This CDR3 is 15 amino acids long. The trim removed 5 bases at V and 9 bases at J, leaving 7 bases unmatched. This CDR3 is CASRPGTSGSGEQFF. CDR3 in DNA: TGCGCCAGCAGGCCCGGGACTAGCGGGAGTGGTGAGCAGTTCTTC.

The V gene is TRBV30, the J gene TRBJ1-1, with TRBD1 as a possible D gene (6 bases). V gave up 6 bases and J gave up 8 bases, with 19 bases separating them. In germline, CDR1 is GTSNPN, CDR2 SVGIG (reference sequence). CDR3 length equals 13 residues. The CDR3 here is CACPGTQPREAFF. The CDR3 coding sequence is TGTGCCTGCCCTGGGACACAACCACGCGAAGCTTTCTTT. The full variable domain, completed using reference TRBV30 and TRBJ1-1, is SQTIHQWPATLVQPVGSPLSLECTVEGTSNPNLYWYRQAAGRGLQLLFYSVGIGQISSEVPQNLSASRPQDRQFILSSKKLLLSDSGFYLCACPGTQPREAFFGQGTRLTVV.

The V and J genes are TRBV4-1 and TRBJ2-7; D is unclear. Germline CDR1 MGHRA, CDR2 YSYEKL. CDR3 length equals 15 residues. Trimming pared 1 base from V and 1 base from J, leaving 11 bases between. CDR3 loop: CASSQGWALSYEQYF. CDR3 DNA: TGCGCCAGCAGCCAAGGATGGGCCCTATCCTACGAGCAGTACTTC.

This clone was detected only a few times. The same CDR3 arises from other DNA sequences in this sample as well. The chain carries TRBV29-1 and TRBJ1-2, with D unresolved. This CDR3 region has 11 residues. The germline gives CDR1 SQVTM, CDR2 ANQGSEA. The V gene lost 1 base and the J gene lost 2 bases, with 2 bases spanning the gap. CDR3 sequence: CSVEGNYGYTF. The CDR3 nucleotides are TGCAGCGTTGAAGGGAACTATGGCTACACCTTC.

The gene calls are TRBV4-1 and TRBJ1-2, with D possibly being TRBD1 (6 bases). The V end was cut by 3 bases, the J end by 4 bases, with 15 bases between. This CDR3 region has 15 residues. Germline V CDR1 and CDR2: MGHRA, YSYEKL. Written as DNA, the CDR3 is TGCGCCAGCAGCCAGGACCGCAGGGGCGGCTATGGCTACACCTTC. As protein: CASSQDRRGGYGYTF.

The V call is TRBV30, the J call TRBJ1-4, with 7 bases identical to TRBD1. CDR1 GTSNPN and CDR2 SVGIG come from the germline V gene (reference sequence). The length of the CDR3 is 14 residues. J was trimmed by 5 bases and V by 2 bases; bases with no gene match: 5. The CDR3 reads CAWSLTGWNEKLFF. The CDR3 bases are TGTGCCTGGAGTCTGACAGGGTGGAATGAAAAACTGTTTTTT.

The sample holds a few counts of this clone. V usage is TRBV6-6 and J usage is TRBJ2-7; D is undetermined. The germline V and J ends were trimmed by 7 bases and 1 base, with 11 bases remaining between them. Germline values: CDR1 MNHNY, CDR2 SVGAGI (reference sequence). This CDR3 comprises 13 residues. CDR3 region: CASKIQRSYEQYF. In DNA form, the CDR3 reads TGTGCCAGCAAGATTCAGCGTTCCTACGAGCAGTACTTC.

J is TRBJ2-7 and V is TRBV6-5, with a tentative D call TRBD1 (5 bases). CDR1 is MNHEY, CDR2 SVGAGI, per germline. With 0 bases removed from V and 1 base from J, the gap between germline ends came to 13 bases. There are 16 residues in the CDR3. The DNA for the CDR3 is TGTGCCAGCAGTTACTCGTGGACACCCACATCCTACGAGCAGTACTTC. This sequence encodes CASSYSWTPTSYEQYF.

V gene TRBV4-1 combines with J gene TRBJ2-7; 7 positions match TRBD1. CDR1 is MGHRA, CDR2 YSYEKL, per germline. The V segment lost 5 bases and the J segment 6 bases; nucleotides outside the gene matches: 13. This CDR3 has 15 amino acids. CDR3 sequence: CASSKSRDSTGEQYF. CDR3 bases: TGCGCCAGCAGCAAAAGCCGGGACAGTACCGGCGAGCAGTACTTC.

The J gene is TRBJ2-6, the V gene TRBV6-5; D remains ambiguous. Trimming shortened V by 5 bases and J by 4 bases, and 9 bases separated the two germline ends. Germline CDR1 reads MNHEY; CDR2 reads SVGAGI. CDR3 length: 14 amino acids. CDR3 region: CASSPTWGANVLTF. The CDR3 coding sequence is TGTGCCAGCAGTCCTACCTGGGGGGCCAACGTCCTGACTTTC.

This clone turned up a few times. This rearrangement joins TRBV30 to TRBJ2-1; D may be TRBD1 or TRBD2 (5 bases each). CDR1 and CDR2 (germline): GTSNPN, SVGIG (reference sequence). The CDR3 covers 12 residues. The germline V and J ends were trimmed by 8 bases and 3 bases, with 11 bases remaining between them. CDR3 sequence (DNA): TGTGCCCGAGGGGCAGGCTACAATGAGCAGTTCTTC. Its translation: CARGAGYNEQFF. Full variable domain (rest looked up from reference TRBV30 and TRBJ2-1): SQTIHQWPATLVQPVGSPLSLECTVEGTSNPNLYWYRQAAGRGLQLLFYSVGIGQISSEVPQNLSASRPQDRQFILSSKKLLLSDSGFYLCARGAGYNEQFFGPGTRLTVL.

CDR3 amino acids: CASRTGSSYNEQFF. DNA for the CDR3: TGTGCCAGTCGAACCGGGAGCTCCTACAATGAGCAGTTCTTC. V is TRBV19 and J is TRBJ2-1; possible D gene TRBD2, 6 bases. Germline CDR1 LNHDA, CDR2 SQIVND (reference sequence). The CDR3 is 14 amino acids. Trimming left V 8 bases short and J 0 bases short, with 11 bases between.

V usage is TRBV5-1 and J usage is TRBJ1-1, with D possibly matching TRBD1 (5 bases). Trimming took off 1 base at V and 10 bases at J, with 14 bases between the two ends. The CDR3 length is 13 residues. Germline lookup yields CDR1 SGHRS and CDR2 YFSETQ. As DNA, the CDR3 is TGCGCCAGCAGCTTGTCACGGGGGTCAGGAGCTTTCTTT. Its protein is CASSLSRGSGAFF.

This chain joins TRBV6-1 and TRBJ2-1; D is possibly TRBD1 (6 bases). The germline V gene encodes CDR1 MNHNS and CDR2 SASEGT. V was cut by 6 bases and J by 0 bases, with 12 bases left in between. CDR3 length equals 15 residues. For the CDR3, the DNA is TGTGCCAGCAGCCGAGAAGGGGGCTCCTACAATGAGCAGTTCTTC. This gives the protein CASSREGGSYNEQFF.

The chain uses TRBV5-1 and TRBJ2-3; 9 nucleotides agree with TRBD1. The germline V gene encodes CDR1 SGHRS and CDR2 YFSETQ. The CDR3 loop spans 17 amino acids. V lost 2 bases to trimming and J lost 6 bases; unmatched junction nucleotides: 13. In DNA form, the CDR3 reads TGCGCCAGCAGCTTCACCCCGGGACAGGGCTCCTCGGATACGCAGTATTTT. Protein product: CASSFTPGQGSSDTQYF.

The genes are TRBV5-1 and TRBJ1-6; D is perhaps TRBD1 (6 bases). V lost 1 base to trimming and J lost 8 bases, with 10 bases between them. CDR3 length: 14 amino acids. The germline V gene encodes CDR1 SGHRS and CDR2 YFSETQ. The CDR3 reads CASSLLGGDSPLHF. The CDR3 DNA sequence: TGCGCCAGCAGCTTGCTAGGGGGTGATTCACCCCTCCACTTT.

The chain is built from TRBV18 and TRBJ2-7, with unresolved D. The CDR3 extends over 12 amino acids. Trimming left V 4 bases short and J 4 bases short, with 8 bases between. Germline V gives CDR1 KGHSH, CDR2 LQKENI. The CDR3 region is CASSLGGYEQYF. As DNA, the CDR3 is TGTGCCAGCTCACTCGGTGGATACGAGCAGTACTTC.

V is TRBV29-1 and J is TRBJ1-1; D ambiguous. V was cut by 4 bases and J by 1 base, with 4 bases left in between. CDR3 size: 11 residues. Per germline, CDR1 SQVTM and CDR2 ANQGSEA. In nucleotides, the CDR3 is TGCAGCGTTGGGAAGAACACTGAAGCTTTCTTT. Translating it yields CSVGKNTEAFF.

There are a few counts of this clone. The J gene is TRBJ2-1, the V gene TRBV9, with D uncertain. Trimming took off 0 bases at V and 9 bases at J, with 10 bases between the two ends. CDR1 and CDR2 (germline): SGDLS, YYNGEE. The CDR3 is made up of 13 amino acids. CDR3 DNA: TGTGCCAGCAGCGTAGAAATAAGTTCTGAGCAGTTCTTC. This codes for CASSVEISSEQFF.

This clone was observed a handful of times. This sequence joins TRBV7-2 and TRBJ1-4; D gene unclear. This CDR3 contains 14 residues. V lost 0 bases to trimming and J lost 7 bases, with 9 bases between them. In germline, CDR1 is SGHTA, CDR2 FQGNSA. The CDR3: CASSLANMREKLFF. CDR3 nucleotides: TGTGCCAGCAGCTTAGCTAACATGCGTGAAAAACTGTTTTTT.

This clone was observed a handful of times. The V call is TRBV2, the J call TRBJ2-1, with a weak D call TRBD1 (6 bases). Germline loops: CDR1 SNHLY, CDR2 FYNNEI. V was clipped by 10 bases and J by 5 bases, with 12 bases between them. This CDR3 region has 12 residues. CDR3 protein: CATGTTHNEQFF. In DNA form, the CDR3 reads TGTGCCACCGGGACAACCCACAATGAGCAGTTCTTC.

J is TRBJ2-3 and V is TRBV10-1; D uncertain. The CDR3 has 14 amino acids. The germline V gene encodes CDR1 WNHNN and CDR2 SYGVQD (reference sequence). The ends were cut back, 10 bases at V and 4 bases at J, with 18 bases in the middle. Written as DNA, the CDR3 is TGCGCCACCTCTCTGGGCTCCCTCCCAGATACGCAGTATTTT. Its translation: CATSLGSLPDTQYF.